This T cell receptor beta chain is drawn from a study of T-cell memory formation after mild COVID-19. This clonotype turned up a few times. TCRdb re-derived calls from the 5' RACE reads in MiXCR, one entry per CDR3 protein. The data show about 140,000 distinct CDR3 sequences, 13% to 15% seen once. The length of the CDR3 is 15 residues. From germline, CDR1 is MNHEY and CDR2 SMNVEV (reference sequence). Trimming cost V 5 bases and J 4 bases, with 17 bases left between them. This receptor was identified in an adult woman who had mild COVID-19 (a few samples of this study predate the infection). Cell type and time point are not known. J is TRBJ1-2 and V is TRBV27; D perhaps matches TRBD1 (6 bases). The sequencing sample was made of PBMCs or a T cell subset sorted from them (not recorded which). CDR3 in amino acids: CASSPRGGASYGYTF. For the CDR3, the DNA is TGTGCCAGCAGTCCCCGCGGGGGGGCGAGCTATGGCTACACCTTC.